The TCR beta chain described here comes from a study of blood T cell repertoires in COVID-19. Study summary: COVID-19 samples, acute and convalescent, were from the United States, Italy and Spain.

The protocol was immunoSEQ multiplex PCR, while the TCRdb copy is restricted to in-frame clones and leaves out a portion. This table has 240,000 or so clones, 75% to 90% appearing once. The sequencing sample was made of peripheral blood. The clonotype comes from a young woman who had recovered from COVID-19.

CDR3 amino acids: CASSFGRDRVEKLFF. DNA for the CDR3: TGTGCCAGCAGCTTCGGCCGGGACAGGGTTGAAAAACTGTTTTTT. The chain couples TRBV7-8 to TRBJ1-4; 9 nucleotides match TRBD1. The CDR3 is 15 amino acids. Germline CDR1 and CDR2: SGHVS and FQNEAQ. V lost 3 bases, J lost 7 bases, and 6 bases stayed unmatched.